This passage covers 12 T cell receptor beta chains from one sample sequenced in a study of beta chain features in type 1 diabetes. General study points: Shorter TCRB CDR3s, moderately but significantly so, marked every one of the four CD4+ subsets in Type 1 diabetes patients.

The entirety of the isolated RNA underwent reverse transcription, so expressed TCRB transcripts were sequenced. Here immunoSEQ multiplex PCR was the method, and the copy in TCRdb shows in-frame clones only, minus some. The data hold roughly 100,000 clones, with 25% to 35% observed a single time. These receptors have no identified antigens. The sequenced sample consisted of central memory CD4+ T cells from blood. The source of these receptors is a young woman with type 1 diabetes.

The CDR3 region is CASTPESTVVNTF. CDR3 DNA sequence: TGTGCCAGCACCCCCGAGTCTACAGTAGTTAACACCTTC. The genes are TRBV5-4 and TRBJ1-2; D unresolved. The ends were cut back, 6 bases at V and 12 bases at J, with 21 bases in the middle. The CDR3 consists of 13 residues. The germline V gene has CDR1 SGHNT and CDR2 YYREEE (reference sequence).

The V call is TRBV10-3, the J call TRBJ2-1, with unresolved D. CDR3 size: 13 residues. Germline loops: CDR1 ENHRY, CDR2 SYGVKD. V was cut by 2 bases and J by 9 bases, with 11 bases left in between. CDR3 loop: CAISEGVAPEQFF. CDR3 coding DNA: TGTGCCATCAGTGAGGGAGTAGCCCCTGAGCAGTTCTTC.

This clone was counted between two and nine times. V and J are TRBV2 and TRBJ2-2, with D uncertain. Looked up from germline, CDR1 is SNHLY and CDR2 is FYNNEI. The V and J ends lost 5 bases and 7 bases respectively, with 11 bases between them. This CDR3 comprises 13 residues. CDR3 sequence reads: CASSMAVHGELFF. The CDR3 DNA reads TGTGCCAGCAGTATGGCAGTTCACGGGGAGCTGTTTTTT.

V and J are TRBV10-3 and TRBJ2-7, with D perhaps TRBD1 (5 bases). CDR3 length equals 13 residues. Between the trimmed V and J ends, which lost 2 bases and 9 bases, there was a span of 14 bases. Looked up from germline, CDR1 is ENHRY and CDR2 is SYGVKD. In DNA, the CDR3 is TGTGCCATCAGTGAGGGCAGGGAAGGCCCGCAGTACGTC. It encodes CAISEGREGPQYV.

The chain carries TRBV2 and TRBJ2-5; D is undetermined. Germline CDR1 and CDR2: SNHLY and FYNNEI. This CDR3 has 13 residues. Trimming left V 6 bases short and J 5 bases short, with 13 bases between. The CDR3 spells CASSYTPRETQYF. Here the CDR3 DNA reads TGTGCCAGCAGCTACACACCGAGGGAGACCCAGTACTTC.

This clone was seen a handful of times. The chain recombines TRBV5-1 with TRBJ2-5; D perhaps matches TRBD2 (7 bases). CDR1 SGHRS and CDR2 YFSETQ come from the germline V gene. The V and J ends lost 4 bases and 2 bases respectively, with 12 bases between them. This CDR3 is 14 amino acids long. CDR3 DNA: TGCGCCAGCAGCAGCGGGACACTTCAAGAGACCCAGTACTTC. Residues: CASSSGTLQETQYF. Variable domain in full (rest from reference TRBV5-1 and TRBJ2-5): KAGVTQTPRYLIKTRGQQVTLSCSPISGHRSVSWYQQTPGQGLQFLFEYFSETQRNKGNFPGRFSGRQFSNSRSEMNVSTLELGDSALYLCASSSGTLQETQYFGPGTRLLVL.

The V and J genes are TRBV11-3 and TRBJ2-2; D is perhaps TRBD1 (6 bases). This CDR3 region has 15 residues. Germline assignment: CDR1 SGHNT and CDR2 YENEEA. The V end lost 0 bases, the J end lost 5 bases, and 10 bases lay between the germline ends. The CDR3 bases are TGTGCCAGCAGCTTAGATTACAGGGCAACCGGGGAGCTGTTTTTT. Its translation: CASSLDYRATGELFF.

This clone was seen a few times. Here the CDR3 reads CASSLLITDTQYF. CDR3 nucleotides: TGTGCCAGCTCACTACTGATCACAGATACGCAGTATTTT. The chain employs TRBV18 and TRBJ2-3; D uncertain. The V gene lost 4 bases and the J gene lost 2 bases, with 7 bases spanning the gap. The CDR3 has 13 residues. Germline assignment: CDR1 KGHSH and CDR2 LQKENI. Supplemented by reference TRBV18 and TRBJ2-3, the full variable domain reads NAGVMQNPRHLVRRRGQEARLRCSPMKGHSHVYWYRQLPEEGLKFMVYLQKENIIDESGMPKERFSAEFPKEGPSILRIQQVVRGDSAAYFCASSLLITDTQYFGPGTRLTVL.

This clone was seen a few times. This chain connects TRBV5-1 to TRBJ1-2; 9 bases fit TRBD1. V lost 2 bases to trimming and J lost 2 bases; unmatched junction nucleotides: 4. Germline V CDR1 and CDR2: SGHRS, YFSETQ. This CDR3 region has 15 residues. The CDR3 loop is CASSLTGGGNYGYTF. In DNA, the CDR3 is TGCGCCAGCAGCTTAACAGGGGGCGGAAACTATGGCTACACCTTC. Looking up the rest from reference TRBV5-1 and TRBJ1-2 gives the full variable domain: KAGVTQTPRYLIKTRGQQVTLSCSPISGHRSVSWYQQTPGQGLQFLFEYFSETQRNKGNFPGRFSGRQFSNSRSEMNVSTLELGDSALYLCASSLTGGGNYGYTFGSGTRLTVV.

A few counts support this clone. The chain uses TRBV6-1 and TRBJ2-2, with TRBD1 as a possible D gene (6 bases). V was shortened by 7 bases and J by 0 bases, with 12 bases between the two germline ends. In germline, CDR1 is MNHNS, CDR2 SASEGT. CDR3 size: 15 residues. The CDR3, as DNA: TGTGCCAGCATTCGACAGGCTACGAACACCGGGGAGCTGTTTTTT. Protein: CASIRQATNTGELFF.

This clone was counted a few times. V usage is TRBV5-1 and J usage is TRBJ2-3, with 7 bases that match TRBD1. Germline V gene lookup returns CDR1 SGHRS and CDR2 YFSETQ. V trimming: 5 bases; J trimming: 2 bases; junction bases outside the gene matches: 5. CDR3 length: 14 amino acids. CDR3 DNA: TGCGCCAGCAGTTACGACAGGGTCACAGATACGCAGTATTTT. Its protein product is CASSYDRVTDTQYF.

The chain links TRBV4-2 to TRBJ1-4; the D is unclear. The V and J ends lost 4 bases and 7 bases respectively, with 19 bases between them. Germline V gene data show CDR1 as LGHNA and CDR2 as YNFKEQ. The CDR3 has 16 amino acids. As DNA, the CDR3 is TGTGCCAGCAGCCCAGGAGGGAAACCCGTTGGTGAAAAACTGTTTTTT. This codes for CASSPGGKPVGEKLFF.